This TCR beta chain stems from a study of tumor and adjacent non-tumor tissue in lung cancer. The overall study: Each sample yielded roughly 4.2 million productive TCRbeta reads on average.

In this sample, this clonotype turned up many times. Its antigen is not identified. Study-wide findings and caveats: In normal lung, the top 100 clones were significantly more dominant than in tumor.

TCRbeta libraries were built with three rounds of nested PCR, modified from ARM-PCR. TCRdb re-called the multiplex PCR reads through MiXCR, storing one row per CDR3 protein. The sample carries around 200,000 distinct CDR3 sequences, less than 80% recorded once. CDR1 is MNHNS, CDR2 SASEGT, per germline. The V gene lost 4 bases and the J gene lost 4 bases, with 5 bases spanning the gap. The CDR3 consists of 12 residues. The template was RNA from unsorted bulk tissue. This sequence was found in a man aged 55 to 69 with non-small cell lung cancer. V usage is TRBV6-1 and J usage is TRBJ2-1; no clear D. The sample consisted of lung tumor tissue. DNA of the CDR3: TGTGCCAGCAGTGCCAGATACAATGAGCAGTTCTTC. Protein product: CASSARYNEQFF.